These 8 T cell receptor beta chains originate from one sample sequenced in a study of T cell repertoires in aging, cancer and after chemotherapy. Multiplex touch-down PCR with TRB-A/B primers amplified rearranged V-D-J TRB sequences. Using its own MiXCR run on the multiplex PCR reads, TCRdb lists one record per CDR3 protein. Of about 21,000 distinct CDR3 sequences listed, roughly 37% are singletons. The template was genomic DNA from peripheral blood, not RNA. The sample taken for sequencing was blood. These receptors were taken from a human donor with a solid tumor.

The chain recombines TRBV18 with TRBJ2-7; D perhaps matches TRBD2 (6 bases). The CDR3 is made up of 14 amino acids. Germline V gene lookup returns CDR1 KGHSH and CDR2 LQKENI. The V end was cut by 3 bases, the J end by 0 bases, with 9 bases between. Here the CDR3 reads CASSPRTNSYEQYF. In DNA form, the CDR3 reads TGTGCCAGCTCACCCCGGACTAACTCCTACGAGCAGTACTTC.

The chain couples TRBV6-2 or TRBV6-3 to TRBJ2-1, with a tentative D call TRBD2 (6 bases). The CDR3 is 13 residues long. V was clipped by 8 bases and J by 8 bases, with 16 bases between them. Germline V gene data show CDR1 as MNHEY and CDR2 as SVGEGT. The CDR3 nucleotides are TGTGCCAGCGGTGGGACTGAGAGTGATGAGCAGTTCTTC. Translating it yields CASGGTESDEQFF.

The V and J genes are TRBV19 and TRBJ1-3, with TRBD1 as a possible D gene (5 bases). Trimming left V 5 bases short and J 0 bases short, with 14 bases between. CDR3 length: 16 residues. The germline gives CDR1 LNHDA, CDR2 SQIVND (reference sequence). The CDR3 DNA follows: TGTGCCAGTAGTCCGCAGACAGACAGCTCTGGAAACACCATATATTTT. This encodes CASSPQTDSSGNTIYF.

The V call is TRBV6-5, the J call TRBJ2-2; tentatively, D is TRBD1 (6 bases). The CDR3 spans 17 residues. Germline V gives CDR1 MNHEY, CDR2 SVGAGI. Trimming took 8 bases from V and 1 from J, leaving 20 bases between them. As DNA, the CDR3 is TGTGCCAGCCAACCCTCCCAGACAGGTCGGAACACCGGGGAGCTGTTTTTT. This encodes CASQPSQTGRNTGELFF.

This clonotype was detected only a few times. The rearrangement uses TRBV19 and TRBJ1-6; no clear D. Germline V gene sequence: CDR1 LNHDA, CDR2 SQIVND (reference sequence). The CDR3 is 15 amino acids. V lost 6 bases and J lost 0, with 9 bases in between. The CDR3 coding sequence is TGTGCCAGTAGCCCGCAAAGCTCCTATAATTCACCCCTCCACTTT. This codes for CASSPQSSYNSPLHF.

The chain couples TRBV30 to TRBJ1-5; maybe TRBD1 (5 bases). V lost 2 bases and J 12 bases, leaving 14 bases between the germline ends. The CDR3 is 12 amino acids. Germline CDR1 is GTSNPN and CDR2 is SVGIG (reference sequence). CDR3 coding DNA: TGTGCCTGGAGTTTACAAGGAGGGGACCAGCATTTT. It translates to CAWSLQGGDQHF. The complete variable domain, with remaining parts taken from reference TRBV30 and TRBJ1-5, reads SQTIHQWPATLVQPVGSPLSLECTVEGTSNPNLYWYRQAAGRGLQLLFYSVGIGQISSEVPQNLSASRPQDRQFILSSKKLLLSDSGFYLCAWSLQGGDQHFGDGTRLSIL.

This chain joins TRBV6-1 and TRBJ1-5; a weak D match, TRBD1 (5 bases). Between the trimmed V and J ends, which lost 4 bases and 4 bases, there was a span of 11 bases. Looked up from germline, CDR1 is MNHNS and CDR2 is SASEGT. This CDR3 is 14 amino acids long. The CDR3: CASSGRDWNQPQHF. CDR3 coding DNA: TGTGCCAGCAGTGGCCGGGACTGGAATCAGCCCCAGCATTTT.

This clonotype appeared a few times. The chain employs TRBV30 and TRBJ2-3; 7 positions match TRBD2. Germline CDR1 reads GTSNPN; CDR2 reads SVGIG (reference sequence). Trimming cost V 2 bases and J 2 bases; bases outside gene matches: 7. The CDR3 length is 15 residues. The CDR3 bases are TGTGCCTGGAGTAAGGACGGGAGGCCCACAGATACGCAGTATTTT. Translated, it gives CAWSKDGRPTDTQYF.